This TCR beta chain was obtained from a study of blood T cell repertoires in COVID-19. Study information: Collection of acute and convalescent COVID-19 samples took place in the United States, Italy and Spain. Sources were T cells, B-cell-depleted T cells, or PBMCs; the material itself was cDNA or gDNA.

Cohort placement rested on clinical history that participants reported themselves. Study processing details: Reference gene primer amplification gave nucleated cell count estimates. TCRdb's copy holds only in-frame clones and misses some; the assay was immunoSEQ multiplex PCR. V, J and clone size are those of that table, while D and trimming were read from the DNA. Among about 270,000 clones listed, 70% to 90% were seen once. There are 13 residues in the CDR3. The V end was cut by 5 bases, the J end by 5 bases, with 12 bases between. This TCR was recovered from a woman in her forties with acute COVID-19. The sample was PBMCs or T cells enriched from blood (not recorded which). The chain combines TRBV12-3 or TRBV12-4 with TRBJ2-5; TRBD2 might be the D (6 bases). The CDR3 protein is CASSPQEGETQYF. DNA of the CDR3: TGTGCCAGCAGTCCCCAGGAGGGCGAGACCCAGTACTTC.